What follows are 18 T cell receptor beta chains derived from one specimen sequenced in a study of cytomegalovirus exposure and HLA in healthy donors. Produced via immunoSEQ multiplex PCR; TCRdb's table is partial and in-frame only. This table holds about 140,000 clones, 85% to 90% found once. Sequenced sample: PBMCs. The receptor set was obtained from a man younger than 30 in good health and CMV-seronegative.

The CDR3 here is CASSLIAGSSYNEQFF. The CDR3 DNA sequence: TGTGCCAGCAGCCTCATAGCGGGGAGCTCCTACAATGAGCAGTTCTTC. This chain joins TRBV7-8 and TRBJ2-1, with 8 bases matching TRBD2. Germline values: CDR1 SGHVS, CDR2 FQNEAQ. V lost 5 bases and J lost 0; bases outside the gene matches: 6. This CDR3 contains 16 residues.

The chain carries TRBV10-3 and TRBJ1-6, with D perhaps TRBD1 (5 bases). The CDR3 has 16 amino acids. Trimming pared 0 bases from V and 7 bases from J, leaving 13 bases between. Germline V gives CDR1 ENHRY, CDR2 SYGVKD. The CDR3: CAISESGGAVNSPLHF. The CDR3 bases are TGTGCCATCAGTGAGTCGGGAGGGGCAGTAAATTCACCCCTCCACTTT.

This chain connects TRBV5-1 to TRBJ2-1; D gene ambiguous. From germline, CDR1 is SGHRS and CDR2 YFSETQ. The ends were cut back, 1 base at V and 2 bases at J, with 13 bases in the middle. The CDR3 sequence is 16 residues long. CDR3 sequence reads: CASSLNYGSTYNEQFF. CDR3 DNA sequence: TGCGCCAGCAGCTTGAATTACGGGTCGACCTACAATGAGCAGTTCTTC.

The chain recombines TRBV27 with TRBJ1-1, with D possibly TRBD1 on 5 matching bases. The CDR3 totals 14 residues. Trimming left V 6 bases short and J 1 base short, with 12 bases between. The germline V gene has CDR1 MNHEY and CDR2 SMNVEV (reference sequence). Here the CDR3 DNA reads TGTGCCAGCAGCCTGATGACAGCGAACACTGAAGCTTTCTTT. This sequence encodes CASSLMTANTEAFF.

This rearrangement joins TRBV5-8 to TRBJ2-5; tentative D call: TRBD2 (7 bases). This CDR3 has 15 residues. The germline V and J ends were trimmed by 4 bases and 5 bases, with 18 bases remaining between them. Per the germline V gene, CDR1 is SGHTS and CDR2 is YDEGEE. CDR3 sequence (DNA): TGTGCCAGCAGCCCATGGGGGGGGCGACGCGAGACCCAGTACTTC. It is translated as CASSPWGGRRETQYF.

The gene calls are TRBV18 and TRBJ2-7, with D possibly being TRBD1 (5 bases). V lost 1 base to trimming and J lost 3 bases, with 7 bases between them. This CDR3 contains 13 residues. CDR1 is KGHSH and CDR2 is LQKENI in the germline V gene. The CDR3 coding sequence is TGTGCCAGCTCACCACAGGGGAACTACGAGCAGTACTTC. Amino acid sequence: CASSPQGNYEQYF.

CDR3 amino acids: CASSAGQGSNQPQHF. For the CDR3, the DNA is TGTGCCAGCAGTGCGGGACAGGGTAGCAATCAGCCCCAGCATTTT. The V and J genes are TRBV27 and TRBJ1-5, with 9 nucleotides matching TRBD1. The CDR3 totals 15 residues. The V gene end was trimmed by 5 bases and the J gene end by 0 bases; junction bases not matched to a gene: 2. Germline V gives CDR1 MNHEY, CDR2 SMNVEV (reference sequence).

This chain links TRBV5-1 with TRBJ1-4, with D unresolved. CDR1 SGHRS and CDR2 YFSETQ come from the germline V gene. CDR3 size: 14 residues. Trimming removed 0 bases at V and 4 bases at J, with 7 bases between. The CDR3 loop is CASSLERSNEKLFF. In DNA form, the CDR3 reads TGCGCCAGCAGCTTGGAACGGAGTAATGAAAAACTGTTTTTT.

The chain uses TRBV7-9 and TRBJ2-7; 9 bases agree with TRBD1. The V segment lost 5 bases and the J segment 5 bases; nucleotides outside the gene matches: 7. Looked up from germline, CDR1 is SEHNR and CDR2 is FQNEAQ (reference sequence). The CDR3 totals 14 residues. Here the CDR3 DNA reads TGTGCCAGCAGCCCCCCCGACAGGGGGGACGAGCAGTACTTC. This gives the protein CASSPPDRGDEQYF.

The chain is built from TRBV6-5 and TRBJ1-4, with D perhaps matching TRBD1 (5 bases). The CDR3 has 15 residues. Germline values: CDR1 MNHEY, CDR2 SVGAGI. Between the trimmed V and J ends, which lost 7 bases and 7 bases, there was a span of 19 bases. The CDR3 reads CASTLGGVGGEKLFF. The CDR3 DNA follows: TGTGCCAGCACTCTTGGGGGGGTCGGCGGTGAAAAACTGTTTTTT.

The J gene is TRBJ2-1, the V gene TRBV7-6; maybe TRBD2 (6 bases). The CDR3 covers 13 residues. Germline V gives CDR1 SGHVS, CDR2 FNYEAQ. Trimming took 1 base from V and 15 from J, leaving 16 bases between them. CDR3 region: CASSLVLGREAFF. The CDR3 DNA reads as TGTGCCAGCAGCTTAGTCTTGGGTAGGGAGGCGTTCTTC.

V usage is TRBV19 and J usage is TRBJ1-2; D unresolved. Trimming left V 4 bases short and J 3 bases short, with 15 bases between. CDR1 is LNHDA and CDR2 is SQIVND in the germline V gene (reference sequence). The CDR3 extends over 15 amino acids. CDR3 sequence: CASSNREPRDYGYTF. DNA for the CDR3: TGTGCCAGTAGTAACCGGGAGCCGAGGGACTATGGCTACACCTTC.

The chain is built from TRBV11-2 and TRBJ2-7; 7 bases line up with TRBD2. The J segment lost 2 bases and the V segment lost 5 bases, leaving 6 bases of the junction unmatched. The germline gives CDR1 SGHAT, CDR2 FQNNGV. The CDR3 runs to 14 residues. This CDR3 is CASSPGLGTYEQYF. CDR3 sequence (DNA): TGTGCCAGCAGCCCCGGACTAGGAACCTACGAGCAGTACTTC.

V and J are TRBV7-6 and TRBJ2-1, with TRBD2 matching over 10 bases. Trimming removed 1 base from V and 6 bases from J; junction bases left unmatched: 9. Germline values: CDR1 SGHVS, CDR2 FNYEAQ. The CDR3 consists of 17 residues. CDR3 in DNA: TGTGCCAGCAGCTTAGTTCTCAGCGGGAGGGAACCCAATGAGCAGTTCTTC. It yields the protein CASSLVLSGREPNEQFF.

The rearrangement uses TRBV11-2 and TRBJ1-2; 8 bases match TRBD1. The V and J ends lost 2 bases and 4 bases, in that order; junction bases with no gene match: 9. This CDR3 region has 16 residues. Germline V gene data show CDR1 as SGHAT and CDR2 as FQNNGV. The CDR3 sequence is CASSLTETGTGYGYTF. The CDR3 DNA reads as TGTGCCAGCAGCTTAACCGAAACAGGGACAGGCTATGGCTACACCTTC.

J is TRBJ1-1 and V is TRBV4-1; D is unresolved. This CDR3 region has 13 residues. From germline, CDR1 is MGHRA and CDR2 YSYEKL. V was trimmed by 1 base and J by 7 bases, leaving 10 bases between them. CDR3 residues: CASSQGNNVEAFF. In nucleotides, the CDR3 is TGCGCCAGCAGCCAAGGTAATAATGTTGAAGCTTTCTTT.

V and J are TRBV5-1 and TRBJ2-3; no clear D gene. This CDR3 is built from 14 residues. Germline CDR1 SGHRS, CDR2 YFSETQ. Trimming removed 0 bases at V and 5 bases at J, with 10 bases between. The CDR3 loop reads CASSLDHSGDTQYF. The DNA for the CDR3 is TGCGCCAGCAGCTTGGATCATTCCGGAGATACGCAGTATTTT.

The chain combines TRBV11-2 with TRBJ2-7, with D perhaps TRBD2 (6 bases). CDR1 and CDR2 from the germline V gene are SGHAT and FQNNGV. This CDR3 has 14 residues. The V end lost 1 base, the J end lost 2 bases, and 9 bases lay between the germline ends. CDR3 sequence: CASSLVGEAYEQYF. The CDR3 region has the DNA TGTGCCAGCAGCTTAGTTGGGGAGGCCTACGAGCAGTACTTC.